The 5 T cell receptor beta chains given below trace back to one sample, sequenced in a study of shared clonotypes between healthy human individuals. The method was immunoSEQ multiplex PCR; TCRdb's version includes in-frame clones alone and lacks a portion of them. The sample yields fewer than 3 million clones, roughly 92% seen once. Sequenced sample: naive CD4+ T cells from PBMCs. The subset is: CD45RA+ positively selected. These receptors all come from a man between 18 and 35 years old in good health. Some clones in this sample may be carry-over from other donors' samples.

The rearrangement joins TRBV11-2 to TRBJ1-5; D is unresolved. Germline CDR1 SGHAT, CDR2 FQNNGV. Trimming removed 5 bases at V and 1 base at J, with 12 bases between. The CDR3 extends over 15 amino acids. Here the CDR3 DNA reads TGTGCCAGCAGCCGAGACGGTGGCAGCAATCAGCCCCAGCATTTT. Amino acids: CASSRDGGSNQPQHF.

The genes are TRBV28 and TRBJ1-2, with D unclear. The germline V and J ends were trimmed by 6 bases and 4 bases, with 12 bases remaining between them. From germline, CDR1 is MDHEN and CDR2 SYDVKM. The CDR3 consists of 13 residues. This CDR3 reads CASSSSWGYGYTF. CDR3 nucleotides: TGTGCCAGCAGCTCCTCGTGGGGCTATGGCTACACCTTC.

The chain couples TRBV5-1 to TRBJ2-7; 13 positions agree with TRBD2. Trimming took 3 bases from V and 4 from J; bases not matched to a gene: 13. The CDR3 totals 18 residues. Germline CDR1 and CDR2: SGHRS and YFSETQ. This CDR3 reads CASSSTWTSGSEIYEQYF. DNA for the CDR3: TGCGCCAGCAGCTCCACCTGGACTAGCGGGAGCGAGATTTACGAGCAGTACTTC. The full variable domain, with the rest looked up from reference TRBV5-1 and TRBJ2-7, is KAGVTQTPRYLIKTRGQQVTLSCSPISGHRSVSWYQQTPGQGLQFLFEYFSETQRNKGNFPGRFSGRQFSNSRSEMNVSTLELGDSALYLCASSSTWTSGSEIYEQYFGPGTRLTVT.

DNA for the CDR3: TGTGCCAGCCGCGGGACTAGATACAATGAGCAGTTCTTC. The encoded protein is CASRGTRYNEQFF. V is TRBV2 and J is TRBJ2-1, with 8 nucleotides matching TRBD2. The ends lost 8 bases at V and 4 bases at J; junction bases unmatched: 4. The CDR3 covers 13 residues. CDR1 is SNHLY and CDR2 is FYNNEI in the germline V gene.

This clone was picked up one time. This sample also contains other DNA sequences that code for the same CDR3. The chain carries TRBV9 and TRBJ2-2; D call uncertain. The germline gives CDR1 SGDLS, CDR2 YYNGEE. The ends were cut back, 0 bases at V and 0 bases at J, with 6 bases in the middle. The CDR3 loop spans 15 amino acids. DNA for the CDR3: TGTGCCAGCAGCGTAGGAGTAGCGAACACCGGGGAGCTGTTTTTT. It specifies CASSVGVANTGELFF.